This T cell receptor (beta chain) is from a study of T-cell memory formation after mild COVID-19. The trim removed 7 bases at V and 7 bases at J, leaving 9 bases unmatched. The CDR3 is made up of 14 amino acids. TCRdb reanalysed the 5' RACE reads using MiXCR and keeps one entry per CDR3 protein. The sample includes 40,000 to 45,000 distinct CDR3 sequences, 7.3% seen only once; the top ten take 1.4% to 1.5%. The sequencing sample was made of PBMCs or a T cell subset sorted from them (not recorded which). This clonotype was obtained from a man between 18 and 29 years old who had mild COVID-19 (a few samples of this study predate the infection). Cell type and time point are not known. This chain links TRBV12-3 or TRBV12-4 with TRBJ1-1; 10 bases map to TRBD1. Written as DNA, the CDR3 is TGTGCCAGCACCAAGGACAGGGGGAGTGGTGAAGCTTTCTTT. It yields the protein CASTKDRGSGEAFF.